This T cell receptor beta chain was retrieved from a study of CDR3 diversity in severe acne. This clonotype was picked up a small number of times. One entry per CDR3 protein results from TCRdb running MiXCR on the PCR reads. The data contain about 85,000 distinct CDR3 sequences, roughly 52% of them singletons. There are 13 residues in the CDR3. In germline, CDR1 is SQVTM, CDR2 ANQGSEA. V was clipped by 4 bases and J by 7 bases; unmatched bases: 6. Source material: blood. This receptor was obtained from a male donor in good health, serving as a control. The chain carries TRBV29-1 and TRBJ1-5, with 8 bases that match TRBD1. CDR3: CSVVGTGGQPQHF. The CDR3 nucleotides read TGCAGCGTTGTGGGGACAGGAGGACAGCCCCAGCATTTT.